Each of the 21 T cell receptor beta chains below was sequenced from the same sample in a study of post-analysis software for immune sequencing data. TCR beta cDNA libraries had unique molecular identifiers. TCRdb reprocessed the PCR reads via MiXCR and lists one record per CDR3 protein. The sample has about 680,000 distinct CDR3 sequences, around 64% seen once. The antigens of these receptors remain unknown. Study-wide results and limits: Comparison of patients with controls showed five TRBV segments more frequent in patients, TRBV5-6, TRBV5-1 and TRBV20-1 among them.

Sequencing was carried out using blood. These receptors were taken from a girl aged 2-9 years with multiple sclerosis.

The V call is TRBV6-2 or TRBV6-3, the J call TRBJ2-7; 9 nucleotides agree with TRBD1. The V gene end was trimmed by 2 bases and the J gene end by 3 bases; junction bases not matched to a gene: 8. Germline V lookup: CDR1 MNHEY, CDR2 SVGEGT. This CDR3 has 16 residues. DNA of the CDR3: TGTGCCAGCAGTTACGATCTACGGGGACAGGGCTACGAGCAGTACTTC. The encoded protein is CASSYDLRGQGYEQYF.

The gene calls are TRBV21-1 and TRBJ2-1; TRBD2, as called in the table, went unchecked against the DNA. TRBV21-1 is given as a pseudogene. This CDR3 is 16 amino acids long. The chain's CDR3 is CASSMVGQAPYNEQFF. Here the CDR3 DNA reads TGTGCCAGCAGCATGGTTGGACAAGCCCCCTACAATGAGCAGTTCTTC.

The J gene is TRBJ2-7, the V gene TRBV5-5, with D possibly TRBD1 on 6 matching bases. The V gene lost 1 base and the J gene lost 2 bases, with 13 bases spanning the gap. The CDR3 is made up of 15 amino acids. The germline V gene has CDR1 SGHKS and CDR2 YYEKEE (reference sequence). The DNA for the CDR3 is TGTGCCAGCAGCTTGTTCCTGTCAGGGGCCTACGAGCAGTACTTC. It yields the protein CASSLFLSGAYEQYF.

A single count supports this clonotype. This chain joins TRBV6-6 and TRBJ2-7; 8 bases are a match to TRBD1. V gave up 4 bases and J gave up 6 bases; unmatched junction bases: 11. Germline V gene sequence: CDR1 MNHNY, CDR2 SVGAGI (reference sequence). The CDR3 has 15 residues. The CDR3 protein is CASSLQGGQGGEQYF. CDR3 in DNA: TGTGCCAGCAGTTTGCAGGGAGGACAGGGCGGCGAGCAGTACTTC.

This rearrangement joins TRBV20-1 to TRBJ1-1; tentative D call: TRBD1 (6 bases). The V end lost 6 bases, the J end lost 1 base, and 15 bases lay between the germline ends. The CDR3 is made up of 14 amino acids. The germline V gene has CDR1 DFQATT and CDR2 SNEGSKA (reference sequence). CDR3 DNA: TGCAGTGCCACAGGGTGGGATAAGAACACTGAAGCTTTCTTT. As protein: CSATGWDKNTEAFF.

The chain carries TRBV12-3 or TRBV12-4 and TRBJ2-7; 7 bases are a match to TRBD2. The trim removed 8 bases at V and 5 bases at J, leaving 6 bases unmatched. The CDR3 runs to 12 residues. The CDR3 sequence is CASGFREDEQYF. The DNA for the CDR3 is TGTGCCAGCGGATTTCGGGAGGACGAGCAGTACTTC.

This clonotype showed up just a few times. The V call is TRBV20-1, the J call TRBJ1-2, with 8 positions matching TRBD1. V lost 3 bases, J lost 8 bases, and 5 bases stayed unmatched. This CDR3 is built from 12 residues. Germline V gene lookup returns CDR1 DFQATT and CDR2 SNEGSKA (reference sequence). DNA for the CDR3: TGCAGTGCTAGCCCACAGGGGGAAGGCTACACCTTC. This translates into CSASPQGEGYTF.

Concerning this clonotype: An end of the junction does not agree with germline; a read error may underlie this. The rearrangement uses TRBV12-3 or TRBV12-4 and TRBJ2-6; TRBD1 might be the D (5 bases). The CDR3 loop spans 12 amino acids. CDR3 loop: CASSSGANVRTF. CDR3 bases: TGTGCCAGCAGCTCTGGGGCCAACGTCCGGACTTTC.

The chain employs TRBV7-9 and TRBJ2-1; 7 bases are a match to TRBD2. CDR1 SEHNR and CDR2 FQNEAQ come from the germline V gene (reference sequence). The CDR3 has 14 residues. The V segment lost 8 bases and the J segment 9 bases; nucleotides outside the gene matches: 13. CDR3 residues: CASGPWLAVPEQFF. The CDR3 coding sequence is TGTGCCAGCGGGCCGTGGCTAGCGGTACCTGAGCAGTTCTTC. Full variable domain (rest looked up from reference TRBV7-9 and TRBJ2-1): DTGVSQNPRHKITKRGQNVTFRCDPISEHNRLYWYRQTLGQGPEFLTYFQNEAQLEKSRLLSDRFSAERPKGSFSTLEIQRTEQGDSAMYLCASGPWLAVPEQFFGPGTRLTVL.

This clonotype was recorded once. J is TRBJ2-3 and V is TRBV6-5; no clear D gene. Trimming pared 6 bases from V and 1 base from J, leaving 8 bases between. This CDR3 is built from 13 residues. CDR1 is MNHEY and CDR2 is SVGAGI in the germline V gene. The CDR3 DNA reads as TGTGCCAGCAGGGCGTTTGGCACAGATACGCAGTATTTT. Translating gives CASRAFGTDTQYF.

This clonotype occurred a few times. In DNA form, the CDR3 reads TGTGCCAGCAGCAGCCGGGAAGGCCCGGGACTAGCGGGAGGGCCTTATACGCAGTATTTT. Translated, it gives CASSSREGPGLAGGPYTQYF. V usage is TRBV9 and J usage is TRBJ2-3; 16 positions agree with TRBD2. From germline, CDR1 is SGDLS and CDR2 YYNGEE. The V gene end was trimmed by 4 bases and the J gene end by 7 bases; junction bases not matched to a gene: 18. The CDR3 has 20 amino acids. Full variable domain (outside the CDR3, taken from reference TRBV9 and TRBJ2-3): DSGVTQTPKHLITATGQRVTLRCSPRSGDLSVYWYQQSLDQGLQFLIQYYNGEERAKGNILERFSAQQFPDLHSELNLSSLELGDSALYFCASSSREGPGLAGGPYTQYFGPGTRLTVL.

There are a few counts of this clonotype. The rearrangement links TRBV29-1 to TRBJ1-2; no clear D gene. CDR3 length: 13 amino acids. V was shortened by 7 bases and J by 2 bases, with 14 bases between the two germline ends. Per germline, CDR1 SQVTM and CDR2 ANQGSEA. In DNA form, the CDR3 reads TGCAGCGCCGCTATGAGGGAGAACTATGGCTACACCTTC. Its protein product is CSAAMRENYGYTF.

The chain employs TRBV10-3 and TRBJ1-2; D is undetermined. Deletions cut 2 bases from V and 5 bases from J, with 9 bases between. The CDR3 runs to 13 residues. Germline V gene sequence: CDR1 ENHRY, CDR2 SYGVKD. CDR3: CAISEMTDYGYTF. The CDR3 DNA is TGTGCCATCAGTGAGATGACGGATTATGGCTACACCTTC.

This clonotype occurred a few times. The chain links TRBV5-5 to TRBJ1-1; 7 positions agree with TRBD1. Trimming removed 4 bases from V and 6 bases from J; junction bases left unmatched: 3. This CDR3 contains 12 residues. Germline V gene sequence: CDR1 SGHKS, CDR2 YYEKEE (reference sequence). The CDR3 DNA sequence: TGTGCCAGCAGCCTCGGACAGGCTGAAGCTTTCTTT. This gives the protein CASSLGQAEAFF.

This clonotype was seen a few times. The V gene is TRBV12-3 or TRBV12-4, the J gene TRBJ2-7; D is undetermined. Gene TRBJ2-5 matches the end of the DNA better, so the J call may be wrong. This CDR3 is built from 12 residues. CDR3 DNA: TGTGCCAGCAGCCCTGAAACGGGGACCCAGTACTTC. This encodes CASSPETGTQYF.

The CDR3 DNA sequence: TGTGCCAGCAGTTTATGGGGGAATTCCTACGAGCAGTACTTC. It encodes CASSLWGNSYEQYF. This rearrangement joins TRBV27 to TRBJ2-7; D is tentatively TRBD1 or TRBD2 (5 bases each). The CDR3 runs to 14 residues. Between the trimmed V and J ends, which lost 1 base and 1 base, there was a span of 8 bases. Germline V gene data show CDR1 as MNHEY and CDR2 as SMNVEV (reference sequence).

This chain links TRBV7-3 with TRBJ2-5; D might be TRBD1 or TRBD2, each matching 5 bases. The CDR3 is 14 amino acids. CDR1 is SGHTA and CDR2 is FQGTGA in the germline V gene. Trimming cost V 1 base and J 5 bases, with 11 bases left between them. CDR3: CASSLNGGIETQYF. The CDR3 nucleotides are TGTGCCAGCAGCTTAAATGGGGGTATCGAGACCCAGTACTTC.

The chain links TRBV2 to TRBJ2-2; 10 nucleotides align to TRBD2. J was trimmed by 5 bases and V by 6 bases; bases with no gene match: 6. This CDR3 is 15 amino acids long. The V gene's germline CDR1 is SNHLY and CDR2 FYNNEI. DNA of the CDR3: TGTGCCAGCAGCGGGACTAGCGAGATAACCGGGGAGCTGTTTTTT. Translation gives CASSGTSEITGELFF.

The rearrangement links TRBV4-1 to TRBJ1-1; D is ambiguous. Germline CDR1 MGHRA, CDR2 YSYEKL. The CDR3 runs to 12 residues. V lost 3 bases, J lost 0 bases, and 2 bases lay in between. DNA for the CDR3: TGCGCCAGCAGCCACGTGAACACTGAAGCTTTCTTT. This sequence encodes CASSHVNTEAFF.

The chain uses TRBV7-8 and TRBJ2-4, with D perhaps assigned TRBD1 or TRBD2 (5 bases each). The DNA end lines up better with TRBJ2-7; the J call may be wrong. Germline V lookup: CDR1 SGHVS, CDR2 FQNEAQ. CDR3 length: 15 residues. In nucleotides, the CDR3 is TGTGCCAGCAGCCCCCCCGGGGACCCCACCTACGAGCAGTACTTC. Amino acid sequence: CASSPPGDPTYEQYF.

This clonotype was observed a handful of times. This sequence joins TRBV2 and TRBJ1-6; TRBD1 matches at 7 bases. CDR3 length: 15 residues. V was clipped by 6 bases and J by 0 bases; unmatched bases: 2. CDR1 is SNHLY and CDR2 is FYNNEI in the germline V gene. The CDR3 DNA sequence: TGTGCCAGCAGCCGGGACAGCTCCTATAATTCACCCCTCCACTTT. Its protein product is CASSRDSSYNSPLHF.